Sequencing of this T cell receptor (beta chain) was carried out in a study of beta chain features in type 1 diabetes. General observations from the study: cDNA-based reads could over-represent cells with high TCR expression. Sampled from patients, naive, central memory and Treg TCRB repertoires appeared more similar than those sampled from healthy donors.

Expressed TCRB transcripts got sequenced, as all isolated RNA was reverse transcribed. The read count averaged roughly 4 million across naive, central memory and regulatory T cell samples. Sequencing used immunoSEQ multiplex PCR; TCRdb keeps in-frame clones, though not all of them. The sample gives about 260,000 clones, about 71% of which show up once; around 0.05% is in the top ten. By way of CD45RO/CCR7/CD25/CD127/CD95/CD27, the CD4+ regulatory, stem cell-like memory, central memory and naive cells were sorted. On this clone itself: Its antigen is unidentified. In the same sample, other DNA sequences code for this CDR3.

The TCR sequence derives from a man under 40 in good health. Sequenced: naive CD4+ T cells from blood.

The CDR3 nucleotides are TGCAGTGCTTCATCCCTATACGAGCAGTACTTC. Translated, it gives CSASSLYEQYF. The V and J genes are TRBV20-1 and TRBJ2-7; D unresolved. The CDR3 runs to 11 residues. The V end was cut by 5 bases, the J end by 4 bases, with 9 bases between. Per the germline V gene, CDR1 is DFQATT and CDR2 is SNEGSKA (reference sequence).